This T cell receptor beta chain was recovered during a study of T-cell memory formation after mild COVID-19. TCRdb re-called the 5' RACE reads through MiXCR, storing one row per CDR3 protein. Among 300,000 to 400,000 distinct CDR3 sequences, 10% to 15% were seen once, and the ten largest hold around 21%. CDR1 and CDR2 from the germline V gene are SGHTA and FQGNSA. This CDR3 comprises 15 residues. The V gene end was trimmed by 5 bases and the J gene end by 6 bases; junction bases not matched to a gene: 11. Material: PBMCs or a T cell subset sorted from them (not recorded which). This TCR came from a man aged 18 to 35 who had mild COVID-19 (a few samples of this study predate the infection). Cell type and time point are not known. The chain recombines TRBV7-2 with TRBJ2-7, with 9 bases aligning to TRBD2. The CDR3 here is CASSETGTSLAEQYF. Here the CDR3 DNA reads TGTGCCAGCAGCGAGACCGGGACTAGCTTAGCCGAGCAGTACTTC.